This T cell receptor beta chain comes out of a study of blood T cell repertoires in COVID-19. The wider study: The United States, Italy and Spain provided the acute and convalescent COVID-19 samples. In each case, the material was cDNA or gDNA derived from T cells, B-cell-depleted T cells, or PBMCs.

Study processing details: Using reference gene primer amplification, nucleated cell counts were estimated. Data came from immunoSEQ multiplex PCR; TCRdb stores just in-frame clones and leaves some out. V and J calls and clone size are given by that table; D and trimming were obtained from the DNA. The table has approximately 88,000 clones, 80% seen once. This clone was found once. Sequencing input: peripheral blood. The receptor's source is a woman of 80 years or more with acute or convalescent COVID-19.

CDR3 bases: TGTGCCAGCAGCTCTCTCCGGGTTGGCCTCACCGGGGAGCTGTTTTTT. Protein product: CASSSLRVGLTGELFF. This chain links TRBV11-2 with TRBJ2-2, with D hard to call. This CDR3 comprises 16 residues. Germline V gene lookup returns CDR1 SGHAT and CDR2 FQNNGV. V lost 4 bases, J lost 4 bases, and 16 bases lay in between.